The 23 T cell receptor beta chains listed next were all sequenced from one sample in a study of T cells in Graves' hyperthyroidism and ophthalmopathy. Researchers took RNA transcripts and amplified the TCR beta CDR3 regions from them. The study used the HTBI primer set for a first-round RT-PCR of the TCR CDR3. TCRdb itself ran the multiplex PCR reads through MiXCR, one entry per CDR3 protein. The table lists more than 500,000 distinct CDR3 sequences, about 46% of them singletons, with about two fifths in the top ten. Sequencing input: peripheral blood or thyroid tissue (not recorded which). These receptors all come from an adult woman with Graves' disease, either hyperthyroidism or ophthalmopathy (not recorded which).

J is TRBJ1-2 and V is TRBV6-2 or TRBV6-3; D is ambiguous. V gave up 6 bases and J gave up 4 bases, with 15 bases separating them. This CDR3 has 14 residues. Germline CDR1 reads MNHEY; CDR2 reads SVGEGT. CDR3 nucleotide sequence: TGTGCCAGCAGCCAGATAGGAGGATCCTATGGCTACACCTTC. It codes for CASSQIGGSYGYTF.

This clonotype appeared many times. The chain recombines TRBV7-9 with TRBJ1-1; D remains ambiguous. Trimming took 3 bases from V and 7 from J, leaving 12 bases between them. This CDR3 has 13 amino acids. CDR1 SEHNR and CDR2 FQNEAQ come from the germline V gene (reference sequence). Here the CDR3 DNA reads TGTGCCAGCAGCTTGGGCTCTAATGGTGAAGCTTTCTTT. It is translated as CASSLGSNGEAFF.

This clonotype was recorded many times. The V and J genes are TRBV20-1 and TRBJ2-7; 9 positions agree with TRBD1. Trimming removed 5 bases from V and 3 bases from J; junction bases left unmatched: 8. Germline assignment: CDR1 DFQATT and CDR2 SNEGSKA (reference sequence). CDR3 size: 14 residues. The CDR3 sequence is CSAVAGQGSYEQYF. DNA for the CDR3: TGCAGTGCTGTCGCGGGACAGGGAAGCTACGAGCAGTACTTC.

The CDR3 is CATSEWGNQPQHF. CDR3 nucleotide sequence: TGTGCCACCAGTGAGTGGGGCAATCAGCCCCAGCATTTT. The gene calls are TRBV24-1 and TRBJ1-5; D unclear. V lost 4 bases to trimming and J lost 2 bases, with 5 bases between them. CDR1 and CDR2 (germline): KGHDR, SFDVKD. This CDR3 contains 13 residues.

In the case of this clonotype: A much larger clone differs by one base, so this may be a read error. The rearrangement uses TRBV5-1 and TRBJ2-7; no clear D gene. The V end was cut by 2 bases, the J end by 6 bases, with 15 bases between. This CDR3 spans 14 amino acids. Per germline, CDR1 SGHRS and CDR2 YFSETQ. CDR3 region: CASSLRHGIREQYF. The CDR3 bases are TGCGCCAGCAGCTTAAGACATGGGATCCGCGAGCAGTACTTC.

The CDR3 DNA sequence: TGTGCCACCAGCAGTTCCTCCGGGACCCATTCACCCCTCCACTTT. Its translation: CATSSSSGTHSPLHF. The genes are TRBV15 and TRBJ1-6, with TRBD1 as a possible D gene (5 bases). This CDR3 spans 15 amino acids. Germline CDR1 is LNHNV and CDR2 is YYDKDF (reference sequence). The V end was cut by 3 bases, the J end by 8 bases, with 14 bases between.

This chain uses TRBV9 with TRBJ2-2, with a weak D call TRBD2 (6 bases). Trimming shortened V by 0 bases and J by 5 bases, and 8 bases separated the two germline ends. The CDR3 has 14 amino acids. CDR1 and CDR2 (germline): SGDLS, YYNGEE. The CDR3 spells CASSVAGATGELFF. The CDR3 DNA sequence: TGTGCCAGCAGCGTAGCGGGAGCAACCGGGGAGCTGTTTTTT. Based on the CDR3 plus reference TRBV9 and TRBJ2-2, the full variable domain is DSGVTQTPKHLITATGQRVTLRCSPRSGDLSVYWYQQSLDQGLQFLIQYYNGEERAKGNILERFSAQQFPDLHSELNLSSLELGDSALYFCASSVAGATGELFFGEGSRLTVL.

This chain uses TRBV7-8 with TRBJ1-1; tentatively, D is TRBD1 (6 bases). Germline CDR1 and CDR2: SGHVS and FQNEAQ. Trimming took off 3 bases at V and 7 bases at J, with 18 bases between the two ends. The CDR3 has 15 residues. CDR3 in amino acids: CASSFPVARDNEAFF. The CDR3 region has the DNA TGTGCCAGCAGCTTCCCGGTTGCTAGGGACAATGAAGCTTTCTTT.

This chain connects TRBV6-4 to TRBJ1-4; unclear D gene. This CDR3 region has 15 residues. Germline CDR1 is MRHNA and CDR2 is SNTAGT. The ends were cut back, 2 bases at V and 3 bases at J, with 10 bases in the middle. The CDR3 loop reads CASSDRGLPNEKLFF. The DNA for the CDR3 is TGTGCCAGCAGTGACCGGGGATTACCTAATGAAAAACTGTTTTTT.

This clonotype was found a few times. The chain joins TRBV6-1 to TRBJ2-5; possible D gene TRBD1, 7 bases. CDR1 is MNHNS, CDR2 SASEGT, per germline. V was pared by 5 bases and J by 5 bases, with 21 bases between. The CDR3 sequence is 16 residues long. The CDR3 region is CASSLLAGGQGETQYF. The DNA of the CDR3 is TGTGCCAGCAGTTTATTGGCAGGGGGGCAGGGGGAGACCCAGTACTTC.

This clonotype came up many times. The chain recombines TRBV12-3 or TRBV12-4 with TRBJ2-5; D ambiguous. There are 14 residues in the CDR3. The V end was cut by 6 bases, the J end by 4 bases, with 15 bases between. The CDR3 sequence is CASSPPGLGETQYF. CDR3 bases: TGTGCCAGCAGCCCCCCCGGGCTAGGAGAGACCCAGTACTTC.

This clonotype appeared many times. The chain uses TRBV5-1 and TRBJ1-5; weak D call: TRBD1 (6 bases). Looked up from germline, CDR1 is SGHRS and CDR2 is YFSETQ. The CDR3 consists of 15 residues. V lost 4 bases, J lost 3 bases, and 14 bases lay in between. CDR3 region: CASSIQGGPNQPQHF. As DNA, the CDR3 is TGCGCCAGCAGCATACAGGGTGGCCCCAATCAGCCCCAGCATTTT. The whole variable domain, filled in from reference TRBV5-1 and TRBJ1-5, reads KAGVTQTPRYLIKTRGQQVTLSCSPISGHRSVSWYQQTPGQGLQFLFEYFSETQRNKGNFPGRFSGRQFSNSRSEMNVSTLELGDSALYLCASSIQGGPNQPQHFGDGTRLSIL.

This clonotype was observed at least ten times. The chain joins TRBV5-5 to TRBJ1-2, with a possible D match to TRBD1 (5 bases). Germline CDR1 and CDR2: SGHKS and YYEKEE (reference sequence). The CDR3 contains 15 residues. V shed 5 bases and J shed 8 bases, with 22 bases lying between them. CDR3 sequence reads: CASRLGGRVSEGYTF. As DNA, the CDR3 is TGTGCCAGCAGACTTGGGGGTAGGGTTTCGGAGGGCTACACCTTC.

This chain joins TRBV10-3 and TRBJ2-6; 8 bases are shared with TRBD1. Germline V gene lookup returns CDR1 ENHRY and CDR2 SYGVKD. This CDR3 has 16 amino acids. The V gene end was trimmed by 5 bases and the J gene end by 3 bases; junction bases not matched to a gene: 6. CDR3 in amino acids: CAISSGQGLGANVLTF. Written as DNA, the CDR3 is TGTGCCATCAGTTCTGGACAGGGACTTGGGGCCAACGTCCTGACTTTC.

A few counts support this clonotype. The J gene is TRBJ2-5, the V gene TRBV12-3 or TRBV12-4, with 8 bases lining up with TRBD1. There are 16 residues in the CDR3. V lost 6 bases to trimming and J lost 9 bases; unmatched junction nucleotides: 18. CDR3 nucleotide sequence: TGTGCCAGCAGCATGACAGGGGTAGGAAGCAATCAGCCCCAGTACTTC. As protein: CASSMTGVGSNQPQYF.

This clonotype has a count of ten or more. The V call is TRBV20-1, the J call TRBJ2-5; D is undetermined. CDR1 DFQATT and CDR2 SNEGSKA come from the germline V gene (reference sequence). With 1 base removed from V and 1 base from J, the gap between germline ends came to 10 bases. The CDR3 has 14 residues. The CDR3 loop is CSARGLTGQETQYF. CDR3 DNA sequence: TGCAGTGCTAGAGGACTGACGGGCCAAGAGACCCAGTACTTC.

This clonotype appeared a few times. As DNA, the CDR3 is TGTGCCAGTAGTCCGACCGGGTCCGAGCAGTTCTTC. As protein: CASSPTGSEQFF. This chain links TRBV7-2 with TRBJ2-5; no firm D call. The end of the DNA is better explained by TRBJ2-1, so the J call may be wrong. Germline loops: CDR1 SGHTA, CDR2 FQGNSA. CDR3 length: 12 residues.

The chain links TRBV10-3 to TRBJ2-6; D is ambiguous. This CDR3 has 17 residues. The V end was cut by 10 bases, the J end by 0 bases, with 19 bases between. The germline CDR1 and CDR2 sequences are ENHRY and SYGVKD. The CDR3 DNA sequence: TGTGCCACTCAAAACCGGGCCGCAGCCTCTGGGGCCAACGTCCTGACTTTC. This translates into CATQNRAAASGANVLTF.

This clonotype was seen ten or more times. The chain is built from TRBV5-4 and TRBJ1-2; 8 bases agree with TRBD1. Germline V CDR1 and CDR2: SGHNT, YYREEE (reference sequence). With 4 bases clipped from V and 10 bases from J, the junction kept 12 bases outside the gene matches. The CDR3 has 14 amino acids. The CDR3 loop is CASSETGTGSPYTF. The CDR3 nucleotides read TGTGCCAGCAGCGAAACCGGGACAGGTTCTCCCTACACCTTC.

There are many counts of this clonotype. This rearrangement joins TRBV4-1 to TRBJ1-1; D is possibly TRBD1 (5 bases). Germline CDR1 is MGHRA and CDR2 is YSYEKL. This CDR3 spans 12 amino acids. V lost 4 bases, J lost 11 bases, and 14 bases lay in between. In DNA form, the CDR3 reads TGCGCCAGCAGCCCCCAGGGCGGTTCGGCTTTCTTT. Translated, it gives CASSPQGGSAFF.

This clonotype was observed at least ten times. The chain employs TRBV5-5 and TRBJ1-3; no clear D. The CDR3 is 16 amino acids. The V end lost 0 bases, the J end lost 2 bases, and 12 bases lay between the germline ends. Germline-derived CDR1 and CDR2 are SGHKS and YYEKEE (reference sequence). As DNA, the CDR3 is TGTGCCAGCAGCTTGGGGATGGGCTTCGCTGGAAACACCATATATTTT. This translates into CASSLGMGFAGNTIYF.

J is TRBJ1-1 and V is TRBV20-1; D ambiguous. The CDR3 is made up of 15 amino acids. Germline CDR1 and CDR2: DFQATT and SNEGSKA (reference sequence). The germline V and J ends were trimmed by 0 bases and 1 base, with 12 bases remaining between them. In DNA form, the CDR3 reads TGCAGTGCTAGAGATCTAGAGCGGACGAACACTGAAGCTTTCTTT. Translated: CSARDLERTNTEAFF.

The CDR3 loop is CSVTVGGGQPQHF. The CDR3 DNA is TGCAGCGTTACAGTAGGGGGGGGGCAGCCCCAGCATTTT. The rearrangement uses TRBV29-1 and TRBJ1-5; possibly TRBD1 for D (6 bases). Germline V CDR1 and CDR2: SQVTM, ANQGSEA. This CDR3 has 13 residues. Trimming removed 5 bases at V and 7 bases at J, with 15 bases between.